This note documents a single TCR beta chain sequence. The data belong to a study of shared T cell receptors in the human thymus. Generated by immunoSEQ multiplex PCR, the TCRdb table keeps only in-frame clones and is missing some. The table shows 700,000 or so clones, with approximately 85% occurring only once. This CDR3 spans 11 amino acids. V was pared by 5 bases and J by 7 bases, with 5 bases between. The germline V gene encodes CDR1 MGHRA and CDR2 YSYEKL. These sequences were also reported in another study, on human thymus T cells.

This receptor was obtained from a girl under three years old with a congenital heart defect. This chain uses TRBV4-1 with TRBJ1-4; no clear D gene. Sequencing was carried out using thymocytes. The CDR3 sequence: CASSGGEKLFF. DNA of the CDR3: TGCGCCAGCAGCGGAGGTGAAAAACTGTTTTTT.